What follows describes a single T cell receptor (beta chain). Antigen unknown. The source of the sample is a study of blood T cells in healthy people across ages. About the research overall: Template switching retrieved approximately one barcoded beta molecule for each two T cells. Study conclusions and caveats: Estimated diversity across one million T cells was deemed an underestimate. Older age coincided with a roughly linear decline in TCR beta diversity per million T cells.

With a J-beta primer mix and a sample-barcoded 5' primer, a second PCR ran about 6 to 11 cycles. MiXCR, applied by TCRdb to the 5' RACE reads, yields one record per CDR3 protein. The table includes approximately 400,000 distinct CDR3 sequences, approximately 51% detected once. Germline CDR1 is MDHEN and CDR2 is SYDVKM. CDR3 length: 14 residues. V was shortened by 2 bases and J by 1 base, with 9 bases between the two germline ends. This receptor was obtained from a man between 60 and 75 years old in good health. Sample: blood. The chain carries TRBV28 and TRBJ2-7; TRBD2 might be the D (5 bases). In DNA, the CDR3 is TGTGCCAGCAGTTTAAACGGGGTTTCCTACGAGCAGTACTTC. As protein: CASSLNGVSYEQYF.